The T cell receptor beta chain under discussion was sequenced for a study of control samples from healthy donors and cancer patients (TCRdb year 2020). Libraries were built with the immunoSEQ multiplex PCR assay. TCRdb limited this immuneACCESS table to in-frame rearrangements with V and J called. A share of clones is missing; checked studies link under half to unresolved V genes, and the rest is unexplained. The sample table shows around 110,000 clones, and 88% are seen once. The top ten clones comprise roughly 2.5% of the sample. V loses 5 bases of germline sequence and J loses 6 bases, and the interval between the two ends is 14 bases. The CDR3 starts with the cysteine, ends with the phenylalanine, and has 14 residues. The sequence is cut down to CDR3 DNA, 42 bases in frame from base 1. The germline V gene sets CDR1 to SGHTA and CDR2 to FQGTGA. In the case of this clone: Which antigen it targets is not known. Base-call qualities are not available, and no considerably larger clone is one nucleotide away.

The TCR sequence derives from a woman in her sixties or seventies in good health. The sequencing sample was made of blood. Recombination joined TRBV7-3 with TRBJ2-1; the best D guess is TRBD2, with 5 bases matching. In nucleotides, the sequence is TGTGCCAGCAGCGCGGGCCGACCTCCCAATGAGCAGTTCTTC. Its protein is CASSAGRPPNEQFF. The full variable domain, completed from the reference TRBV7-3 and TRBJ2-1 proteins outside the CDR3, reads GAGVSQTPSNKVTEKGKYVELRCDPISGHTALYWYRQSLGQGPEFLIYFQGTGAADDSGLPNDRFFAVRPEGSVSTLKIQRTERGDSAVYLCASSAGRPPNEQFFGPGTRLTVL.